The next 11 T cell receptor beta chains were all read from a single sample in a study of blood T cell repertoires in COVID-19. Using immunoSEQ multiplex PCR, the repertoire was profiled, and TCRdb retains in-frame clones only, with some absent. The top ten clones hold approximately 1.8% of a sample with around 250,000 clones, over 80% of them seen once. Sequencing was carried out using peripheral blood. These receptors all stem from a man aged 30 to 39 who had recovered from COVID-19.

Written as DNA, the CDR3 is TGCGCCAGCAGCTTCTCTACCGACAGCTCCTACGAGCAGTACGTC. Encoded protein: CASSFSTDSSYEQYV. The chain has TRBV5-1 and TRBJ2-7, with D possibly TRBD1 on 5 matching bases. The CDR3 runs to 15 residues. Germline lookup yields CDR1 SGHRS and CDR2 YFSETQ. Trimming took off 2 bases at V and 0 bases at J, with 12 bases between the two ends.

This sequence joins TRBV28 and TRBJ1-1; 7 nucleotides line up with TRBD1. CDR3 size: 14 residues. Germline trimming cut 3 bases from V and 4 bases from J; bases unmatched to any gene: 5. Germline CDR1 MDHEN, CDR2 SYDVKM. The CDR3: CASSFDREVTEAFF. CDR3 coding DNA: TGTGCCAGCAGTTTTGACAGGGAGGTCACTGAAGCTTTCTTT.

The V gene is TRBV7-6, the J gene TRBJ1-1; D might be TRBD1 (5 bases). Germline lookup yields CDR1 SGHVS and CDR2 FNYEAQ. V was pared by 5 bases and J by 4 bases, with 11 bases between. The length of the CDR3 is 13 residues. CDR3 sequence reads: CASSPGRGTEAFF. The CDR3 DNA follows: TGTGCCAGCAGCCCCGGGAGGGGCACTGAAGCTTTCTTT.

The CDR3 loop is CASSLEGESYQPQHF. As DNA, the CDR3 is TGCGCCAGCAGCTTGGAGGGGGAATCCTATCAGCCCCAGCATTTT. The chain links TRBV5-1 to TRBJ1-5; D might be TRBD1 (6 bases). Germline V lookup: CDR1 SGHRS, CDR2 YFSETQ. The ends were cut back, 0 bases at V and 5 bases at J, with 12 bases in the middle. The CDR3 totals 15 residues.

J is TRBJ1-2 and V is TRBV5-1; possible D gene TRBD1, 5 bases. Germline V gene lookup returns CDR1 SGHRS and CDR2 YFSETQ. V lost 4 bases, J lost 7 bases, and 17 bases lay in between. The CDR3 sequence is 14 residues long. CDR3 protein: CASSGIGGSVGYTF. In nucleotides, the CDR3 is TGCGCCAGCAGCGGAATCGGGGGTTCGGTTGGCTACACCTTC.

A few counts support this clone. The rearrangement joins TRBV5-6 to TRBJ2-7, with a possible D match to TRBD2 (6 bases). Trimming shortened V by 4 bases and J by 6 bases, and 20 bases separated the two germline ends. Germline loops: CDR1 SGHDT, CDR2 YYEEEE. The CDR3 runs to 15 residues. In DNA, the CDR3 is TGTGCCAGCAGCCACAGAGGAGGGATGGGGGGCGAGCAGTACTTC. It specifies CASSHRGGMGGEQYF. The full variable domain, in which reference TRBV5-6 and TRBJ2-7 provide the parts outside the CDR3, is DAGVTQSPTHLIKTRGQQVTLRCSPKSGHDTVSWYQQALGQGPQFIFQYYEEEERQRGNFPDRFSGHQFPNYSSELNVNALLLGDSALYLCASSHRGGMGGEQYFGPGTRLTVT.

This clone was seen a single time. This chain joins TRBV10-1 and TRBJ2-3; 11 bases align to TRBD2. The CDR3 is 15 amino acids. V lost 0 bases, J lost 6 bases, and 2 bases stayed unmatched. Germline lookup yields CDR1 WNHNN and CDR2 SYGVQD (reference sequence). The CDR3 DNA is TGCGCCAGCAGTGAGTCCGCTAGCGGGGGGGATACGCAGTATTTT. Residues: CASSESASGGDTQYF.

The J gene is TRBJ2-7, the V gene TRBV6-5, with a weak D call TRBD1 (5 bases). The CDR3 totals 15 residues. From germline, CDR1 is MNHEY and CDR2 SVGAGI. V was clipped by 0 bases and J by 2 bases, with 11 bases between them. The CDR3 DNA follows: TGTGCCAGCAGTTACTCGCAGGGTACCACCTACGAGCAGTACTTC. This gives the protein CASSYSQGTTYEQYF.

The gene calls are TRBV7-2 and TRBJ1-2; possibly TRBD1 for D (5 bases). The V gene lost 1 base and the J gene lost 7 bases, with 10 bases spanning the gap. The V gene's germline CDR1 is SGHTA and CDR2 FQGNSA. This CDR3 is built from 13 residues. The CDR3 sequence is CASSLGQKVGYTF. The CDR3 DNA sequence: TGTGCCAGCAGCTTAGGACAGAAGGTTGGCTACACCTTC.

The chain recombines TRBV12-3 or TRBV12-4 with TRBJ2-1; TRBD1 is a possible D gene (6 bases). V was pared by 6 bases and J by 7 bases, with 10 bases between. The CDR3 length is 12 residues. In DNA, the CDR3 is TGTGCCAGCAGGTACAGGGAAAATGAGCAGTTCTTC. It translates to CASRYRENEQFF.

V gene TRBV25-1 combines with J gene TRBJ1-1; D unresolved. Germline-derived CDR1 and CDR2 are MGHDK and SYGVNS. The CDR3 covers 15 residues. V shed 8 bases and J shed 8 bases, with 24 bases lying between them. Here the CDR3 reads CASVVGSGTPVEAFF. The CDR3, as DNA: TGTGCCAGCGTGGTAGGGAGCGGAACACCCGTGGAAGCTTTCTTT.